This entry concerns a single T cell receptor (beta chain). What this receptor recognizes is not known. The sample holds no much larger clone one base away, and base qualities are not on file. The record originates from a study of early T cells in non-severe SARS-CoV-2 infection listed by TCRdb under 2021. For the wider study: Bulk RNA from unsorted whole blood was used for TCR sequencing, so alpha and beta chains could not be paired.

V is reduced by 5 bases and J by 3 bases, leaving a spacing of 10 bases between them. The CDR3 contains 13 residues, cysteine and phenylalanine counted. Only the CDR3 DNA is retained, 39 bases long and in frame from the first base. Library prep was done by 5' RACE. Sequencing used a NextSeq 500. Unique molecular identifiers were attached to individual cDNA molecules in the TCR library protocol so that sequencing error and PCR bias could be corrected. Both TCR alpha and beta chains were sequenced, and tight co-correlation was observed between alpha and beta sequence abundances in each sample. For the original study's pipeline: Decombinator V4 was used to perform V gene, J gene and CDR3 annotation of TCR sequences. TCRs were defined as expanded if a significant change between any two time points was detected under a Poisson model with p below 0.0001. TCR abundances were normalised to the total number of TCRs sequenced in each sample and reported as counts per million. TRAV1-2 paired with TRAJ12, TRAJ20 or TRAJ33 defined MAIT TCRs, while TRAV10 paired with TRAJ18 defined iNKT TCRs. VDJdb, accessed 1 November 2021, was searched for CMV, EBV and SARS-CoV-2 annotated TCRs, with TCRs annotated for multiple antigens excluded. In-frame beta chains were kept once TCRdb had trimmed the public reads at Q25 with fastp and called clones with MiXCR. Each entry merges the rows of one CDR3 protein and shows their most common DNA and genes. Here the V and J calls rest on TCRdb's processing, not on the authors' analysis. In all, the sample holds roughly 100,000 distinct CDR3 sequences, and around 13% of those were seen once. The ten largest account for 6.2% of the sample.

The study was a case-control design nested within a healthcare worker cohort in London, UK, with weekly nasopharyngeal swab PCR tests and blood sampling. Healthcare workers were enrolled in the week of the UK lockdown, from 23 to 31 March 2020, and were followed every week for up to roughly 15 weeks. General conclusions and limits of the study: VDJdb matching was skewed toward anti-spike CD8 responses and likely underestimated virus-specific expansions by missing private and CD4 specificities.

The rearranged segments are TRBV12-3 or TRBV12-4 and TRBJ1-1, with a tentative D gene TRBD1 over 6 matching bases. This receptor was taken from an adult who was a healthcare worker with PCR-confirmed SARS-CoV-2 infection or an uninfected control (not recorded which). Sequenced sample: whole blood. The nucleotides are TGTGCCAGCAGTCCCGGGACATACACTGAAGCTTTCTTT. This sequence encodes CASSPGTYTEAFF.